Shown below are 21 T cell receptor beta chains from a single sample sequenced in a study of blood T cell repertoires in COVID-19. Method: immunoSEQ multiplex PCR; TCRdb's copy keeps in-frame clones and lacks some. The sample carries about 59,000 clones, around 81% recorded once. Sequenced material: peripheral blood. Every receptor here comes from an elderly woman with active or convalescent COVID-19.

This clone was found once. V usage is TRBV9 and J usage is TRBJ2-2, with D unresolved. The CDR3 sequence is 20 residues long. Deletions cut 0 bases from V and 1 base from J, with 22 bases between. Germline CDR1 is SGDLS and CDR2 is YYNGEE. The CDR3 sequence: CASSVVESPRWMENTGELFF. The CDR3 region has the DNA TGTGCCAGCAGCGTAGTAGAGTCCCCCAGGTGGATGGAGAACACCGGGGAGCTGTTTTTT. Using reference TRBV9 and TRBJ2-2 for the parts outside the CDR3, the full variable domain is DSGVTQTPKHLITATGQRVTLRCSPRSGDLSVYWYQQSLDQGLQFLIQYYNGEERAKGNILERFSAQQFPDLHSELNLSSLELGDSALYFCASSVVESPRWMENTGELFFGEGSRLTVL.

The V call is TRBV4-1, the J call TRBJ1-2; the D gene is possibly TRBD1 (6 bases). The V and J ends lost 4 bases and 1 base respectively, with 19 bases between them. Germline assignment: CDR1 MGHRA and CDR2 YSYEKL. CDR3 length: 17 amino acids. CDR3 loop: CASSLDRITYLNYGYTF. CDR3 DNA: TGCGCCAGCAGCCTGGACAGAATAACTTACCTTAACTATGGCTACACCTTC.

The V and J genes are TRBV4-1 and TRBJ1-6; 8 nucleotides align to TRBD1. The V gene's germline CDR1 is MGHRA and CDR2 YSYEKL. With 4 bases clipped from V and 8 bases from J, the junction kept 16 bases outside the gene matches. This CDR3 comprises 18 residues. The CDR3 DNA sequence: TGCGCCAGCAGCCCCCAGTATGGACAGGGCTCCAAGTATTCACCCCTCCACTTT. Its protein product is CASSPQYGQGSKYSPLHF.

CDR3 protein: CASRRTQGSAGELFF. As DNA, the CDR3 is TGTGCCAGCAGGCGTACACAGGGTTCGGCCGGGGAGCTGTTTTTT. The chain employs TRBV28 and TRBJ2-2; D is perhaps TRBD1 (6 bases). V dropped 6 bases and J dropped 6 bases, with 17 bases sitting between them. There are 15 residues in the CDR3. Germline assignment: CDR1 MDHEN and CDR2 SYDVKM.

This clone was counted at least ten times. The V gene is TRBV28, the J gene TRBJ1-1; no firm D call. This CDR3 is 11 amino acids long. Germline CDR1 and CDR2: MDHEN and SYDVKM. V gave up 3 bases and J gave up 8 bases, with 7 bases separating them. The CDR3 is CASSFLQEAFF. Written as DNA, the CDR3 is TGTGCCAGCAGTTTTCTACAGGAAGCTTTCTTT.

The chain couples TRBV10-3 to TRBJ2-3; TRBD1 aligns across 7 bases. This CDR3 spans 14 amino acids. With 7 bases clipped from V and 6 bases from J, the junction kept 10 bases outside the gene matches. The germline CDR1 and CDR2 sequences are ENHRY and SYGVKD. CDR3 in amino acids: CAIMGQTSGDTQYF. The CDR3 region has the DNA TGTGCCATCATGGGACAGACCTCAGGGGATACGCAGTATTTT.

The chain links TRBV6-5 to TRBJ2-5; D is undetermined. The germline V gene has CDR1 MNHEY and CDR2 SVGAGI. This CDR3 is 14 amino acids long. Trimming removed 5 bases from V and 0 bases from J, with 10 bases in between. The CDR3 is CASSPTPHQETQYF. CDR3 nucleotide sequence: TGTGCCAGCAGTCCCACACCTCACCAAGAGACCCAGTACTTC.

This clone has more than one count but fewer than ten. The chain combines TRBV19 with TRBJ1-2, with D uncertain. The CDR3 length is 13 residues. The V end lost 6 bases, the J end lost 1 base, and 9 bases lay between the germline ends. Germline V gene data show CDR1 as LNHDA and CDR2 as SQIVND (reference sequence). The CDR3 DNA reads as TGTGCCAGTAGCGATGCCGGTAACTATGGCTACACCTTC. This sequence encodes CASSDAGNYGYTF.

The DNA of the CDR3 is TGCGCCAGCAGCCAACTATGGGGAGGGAATCAGCCCCAGCATTTT. Residues: CASSQLWGGNQPQHF. J is TRBJ1-5 and V is TRBV4-3; no clear D. The CDR3 spans 15 residues. Germline CDR1 is LGHNA and CDR2 is YSLEER. The V end was cut by 2 bases, the J end by 4 bases, with 12 bases between.

The chain is built from TRBV5-1 and TRBJ2-7; D remains ambiguous. The CDR3 length is 14 residues. Per germline, CDR1 SGHRS and CDR2 YFSETQ. V lost 0 bases to trimming and J lost 0 bases, with 7 bases between them. The CDR3 here is CASSLGHSSYEQYF. The CDR3, as DNA: TGCGCCAGCAGCTTGGGCCATAGCTCCTACGAGCAGTACTTC.

CDR3 residues: CASSETATNEKLFF. CDR3 bases: TGTGCCAGTAGTGAGACAGCAACTAATGAAAAACTGTTTTTT. The V and J genes are TRBV19 and TRBJ1-4; D is perhaps TRBD1 (5 bases). The CDR3 loop spans 14 amino acids. The germline CDR1 and CDR2 sequences are LNHDA and SQIVND (reference sequence). Trimming took 5 bases from V and 0 from J, leaving 7 bases between them.

Comment on this clone: The sample contains more than one DNA sequence encoding this CDR3. V and J are TRBV11-2 and TRBJ1-5; no firm D call. This CDR3 has 13 amino acids. Trimming left V 0 bases short and J 4 bases short, with 4 bases between. Germline CDR1 reads SGHAT; CDR2 reads FQNNGV. In DNA, the CDR3 is TGTGCCAGCAGCTTAGACCGTAATCAGCCCCAGCATTTT. It encodes CASSLDRNQPQHF.

The gene calls are TRBV20-1 and TRBJ2-1; TRBD1 matches at 7 bases. Germline lookup yields CDR1 DFQATT and CDR2 SNEGSKA (reference sequence). The CDR3 is made up of 15 amino acids. Unmatched junction bases numbered 5, after V lost 3 bases and J lost 0 bases. CDR3 bases: TGCAGTGCTAGTGAAGACAGGGACTCCTACAATGAGCAGTTCTTC. The encoded protein is CSASEDRDSYNEQFF.

V usage is TRBV29-1 and J usage is TRBJ1-2, with D possibly TRBD1 on 5 matching bases. The CDR3 covers 14 residues. Germline V gives CDR1 SQVTM, CDR2 ANQGSEA. CDR3 DNA: TGCAGTACCGGCGGGGACGGAGCTAACTATGGCTACACCTTC. Encoded protein: CSTGGDGANYGYTF.

This clone was observed a handful of times. The chain carries TRBV24-1 and TRBJ2-1; 8 positions agree with TRBD1. V lost 0 bases, J lost 6 bases, and 6 bases stayed unmatched. The CDR3 spans 16 residues. Germline lookup yields CDR1 KGHDR and CDR2 SFDVKD. The CDR3, as DNA: TGTGCCACCAGTGATTTGAAGGACAGGGTACCCAATGAGCAGTTCTTC. Protein: CATSDLKDRVPNEQFF.

The chain carries TRBV27 and TRBJ2-5, with D possibly TRBD1 on 6 matching bases. From germline, CDR1 is MNHEY and CDR2 SMNVEV (reference sequence). The CDR3 spans 14 residues. V lost 4 bases and J lost 7, with 16 bases in between. The CDR3, as DNA: TGTGCCAGCAGTTCGTCCGGGACATCCGGGACCCAGTACTTC. Residues: CASSSSGTSGTQYF.

This rearrangement joins TRBV11-1 to TRBJ1-6; D is ambiguous. The germline CDR1 and CDR2 sequences are SGHAT and FQDESV (reference sequence). CDR3 size: 15 residues. V was shortened by 2 bases and J by 4 bases, with 9 bases between the two germline ends. CDR3 protein: CASSLRGAYNSPLHF. CDR3 bases: TGTGCCAGCAGCTTAAGAGGCGCATATAATTCACCCCTCCACTTT.

The chain recombines TRBV6-5 with TRBJ2-5; tentative D call: TRBD2 (5 bases). The ends were cut back, 4 bases at V and 5 bases at J, with 14 bases in the middle. This CDR3 is built from 14 residues. The germline V gene encodes CDR1 MNHEY and CDR2 SVGAGI. DNA for the CDR3: TGTGCCAGCAGTTCGTCTCCCGGCGGGGAGACCCAGTACTTC. This encodes CASSSSPGGETQYF.

This clone was seen once. V and J are TRBV20-1 and TRBJ2-3; 7 nucleotides agree with TRBD1. Germline loops: CDR1 DFQATT, CDR2 SNEGSKA (reference sequence). V was clipped by 3 bases and J by 0 bases; unmatched bases: 15. There are 18 residues in the CDR3. CDR3 sequence (DNA): TGCAGTGCTAGTTCGACAGGGATGAGGCAGGGGAGCACAGATACGCAGTATTTT. Translation gives CSASSTGMRQGSTDTQYF.

This clone was observed a few times. V gene TRBV6-5 combines with J gene TRBJ1-2, with 11 bases aligning to TRBD1. This CDR3 contains 16 residues. V trimming: 4 bases; J trimming: 2 bases; junction bases outside the gene matches: 6. Germline V lookup: CDR1 MNHEY, CDR2 SVGAGI. The CDR3 DNA sequence: TGTGCCAGCAGTTCCATAGGGACAGGGGGGAACTATGGCTACACCTTC. This sequence encodes CASSSIGTGGNYGYTF.

This clone was seen only a few times. This chain connects TRBV10-1 to TRBJ1-1; D possibly corresponds to TRBD1 (5 bases). CDR3 length equals 14 residues. Germline CDR1 WNHNN, CDR2 SYGVQD (reference sequence). V gave up 5 bases and J gave up 0 bases, with 10 bases separating them. The CDR3 sequence is CASSKGHLNTEAFF. For the CDR3, the DNA is TGCGCCAGCAGTAAAGGACACCTGAACACTGAAGCTTTCTTT.